These 24 T cell receptor beta chains share one sample of origin, sequenced in a study of a mutant IDH1 vaccine in newly diagnosed glioma. The antigens of these receptors remain unknown. TCRdb's copy holds only in-frame clones and misses some; the assay was immunoSEQ multiplex PCR. The sample includes tens of thousands of clones, approximately 85% of them seen just once. The time point here: week 23, last vaccination. In every dose of vaccine, 300 ug of mutant IDH1 20-mer peptide was given alongside topical imiquimod. The sequencing used PBMCs, collected from a glioma patient whose treatment included an IDH1 peptide vaccine. These receptors all come from a man aged 25 to 40 with glioma. Some clones in this sample may be carry-over from other donors' samples.

V gene TRBV7-9 combines with J gene TRBJ2-2; D is uncertain. Trimming took 4 bases from V and 3 from J, leaving 6 bases between them. Germline V CDR1 and CDR2: SEHNR, FQNEAQ (reference sequence). The CDR3 extends over 13 amino acids. The CDR3 spells CASSSFDTGELFF. The CDR3, as DNA: TGTGCCAGCAGCTCCTTTGACACCGGGGAGCTGTTTTTT.

The CDR3 spells CASSLALFSGEQYF. CDR3 in DNA: TGCGCCAGCAGCTTGGCTCTCTTTTCGGGCGAGCAGTACTTC. The chain is built from TRBV5-1 and TRBJ2-5, with D uncertain. The J call may not be correct, given that the DNA end is closer to TRBJ2-7. CDR1 is SGHRS and CDR2 is YFSETQ in the germline V gene. The CDR3 sequence is 14 residues long.

The chain links TRBV6-5 to TRBJ1-1; TRBD1 matches 7 bases. Germline trimming cut 6 bases from V and 6 bases from J; bases unmatched to any gene: 7. Germline CDR1 MNHEY, CDR2 SVGAGI. The CDR3 contains 13 residues. CDR3 coding DNA: TGTGCCAGCAGCGAGGGACAGTTTTCTGAAGCTTTCTTT. As protein: CASSEGQFSEAFF.

This clone appeared once. V is TRBV7-2 and J is TRBJ1-1; D might be TRBD1 (5 bases). The CDR3 sequence is 16 residues long. Between the trimmed V and J ends, which lost 1 base and 1 base, there was a span of 13 bases. Germline V gene data show CDR1 as SGHTA and CDR2 as FQGNSA. CDR3 sequence: CASSLDWRGANTEAFF. The CDR3 nucleotides are TGTGCCAGCAGCTTAGACTGGCGGGGCGCGAACACTGAAGCTTTCTTT.

The sample holds a few counts of this clone. The chain uses TRBV14 and TRBJ2-1; D may match TRBD1 or TRBD2 (5 bases each). This CDR3 region has 16 residues. Germline values: CDR1 SGHDN, CDR2 FVKESK. Deletions cut 4 bases from V and 8 bases from J, with 21 bases between. In nucleotides, the CDR3 is TGTGCCAGCAGCCCTCTATTATCCACAGGAGGACATGAGCAGTTCTTC. Translation: CASSPLLSTGGHEQFF.

The chain links TRBV2 to TRBJ1-4; D unresolved. The CDR3 length is 15 residues. V was shortened by 5 bases and J by 0 bases, with 10 bases between the two germline ends. Germline CDR1 SNHLY, CDR2 FYNNEI. The CDR3 spells CASSRRGATNEKLFF. The CDR3 region has the DNA TGTGCCAGCAGTCGTCGCGGAGCAACTAATGAAAAACTGTTTTTT.

A note on this clone: One junction end does not reproduce the germline sequence, and a read error may be involved. This chain links TRBV2 with TRBJ2-7; maybe TRBD2 (6 bases). CDR1 and CDR2 from the germline V gene are SNHLY and FYNNEI. CDR3 length equals 12 residues. CDR3 in amino acids: CASSEEFGTRDF. CDR3 sequence (DNA): TGTGCCAGCAGTGAGGAATTTGGGACTCGGGACTTC.

This sequence joins TRBV19 and TRBJ2-3; D is uncertain. Germline V CDR1 and CDR2: LNHDA, SQIVND (reference sequence). The CDR3 extends over 14 amino acids. Trimming shortened V by 5 bases and J by 0 bases, and 9 bases separated the two germline ends. The CDR3 bases are TGTGCCAGTAGTTCCCAGTCGAGCACAGATACGCAGTATTTT. Its protein product is CASSSQSSTDTQYF.

This chain links TRBV4-2 with TRBJ1-2; TRBD1 might be the D (5 bases). Germline-derived CDR1 and CDR2 are LGHNA and YNFKEQ. The CDR3 sequence is 14 residues long. V was clipped by 2 bases and J by 7 bases, with 14 bases between them. The CDR3 loop is CASSQSVQGGGYTF. The CDR3 region has the DNA TGTGCCAGCAGCCAATCCGTCCAGGGCGGTGGCTACACCTTC.

The rearrangement joins TRBV30 to TRBJ2-7; D could derive from TRBD1 or TRBD2 (6 bases each). The length of the CDR3 is 14 residues. The germline CDR1 and CDR2 sequences are GTSNPN and SVGIG (reference sequence). Trimming stripped 0 bases from V and 2 bases from J, with 11 bases between. The CDR3 DNA follows: TGTGCCTGGAGTGTAGAGGGGGGTCCCTACGAGCAGTACTTC. It encodes CAWSVEGGPYEQYF.

This chain uses TRBV6-5 with TRBJ2-5; 7 bases match TRBD2. The length of the CDR3 is 14 residues. After removal of 4 bases from V and 5 bases from J, the junction contained 7 bases not matched to a gene. Germline lookup yields CDR1 MNHEY and CDR2 SVGAGI. The DNA of the CDR3 is TGTGCCAGCAGTTCTCGACTAGCTGTGGAGACCCAGTACTTC. It yields the protein CASSSRLAVETQYF.

This sequence joins TRBV7-2 and TRBJ2-7; D is unresolved. Trimming stripped 4 bases from V and 0 bases from J, with 10 bases between. This CDR3 has 14 amino acids. Germline values: CDR1 SGHTA, CDR2 FQGNSA. The CDR3 DNA is TGTGCCAGCAGCTCCCGTGCTAGCTCCTACGAGCAGTACTTC. It specifies CASSSRASSYEQYF.

This clone was observed a single time. The V call is TRBV2, the J call TRBJ1-4, with D perhaps matching TRBD1 (6 bases). Trimming shortened V by 8 bases and J by 5 bases, and 12 bases separated the two germline ends. This CDR3 contains 13 residues. CDR1 is SNHLY and CDR2 is FYNNEI in the germline V gene. The CDR3 DNA reads TGTGCCAGCCATGAGGGGGTCAATGAAAAACTGTTTTTT. Translated, it gives CASHEGVNEKLFF.

The chain employs TRBV7-8 and TRBJ1-3; D not certain. Germline V gene lookup returns CDR1 SGHVS and CDR2 FQNEAQ. The length of the CDR3 is 13 residues. V was shortened by 1 base and J by 0 bases, with 1 base between the two germline ends. The CDR3 bases are TGTGCCAGCAGCTTAGGCTCTGGAAACACCATATATTTT. Encoded protein: CASSLGSGNTIYF.

This clone was recorded a few times. This rearrangement joins TRBV11-2 to TRBJ2-1, with a tentative D call TRBD2 (6 bases). This CDR3 is 16 amino acids long. The germline V and J ends were trimmed by 1 base and 1 base, with 11 bases remaining between them. The germline CDR1 and CDR2 sequences are SGHAT and FQNNGV. The CDR3 DNA reads TGTGCCAGCAGCTTAGGGGCCGGGAGTTCCTACAATGAGCAGTTCTTC. Its translation: CASSLGAGSSYNEQFF.

The chain employs TRBV11-2 and TRBJ2-7; D is unresolved. CDR3 length: 14 amino acids. The V end was cut by 1 base, the J end by 5 bases, with 12 bases between. CDR1 SGHAT and CDR2 FQNNGV come from the germline V gene. The CDR3, as DNA: TGTGCCAGCAGCTTAGGCCTGTCCGTCAACGAGCAGTACTTC. It translates to CASSLGLSVNEQYF.

V usage is TRBV19 and J usage is TRBJ1-1, with unresolved D. The ends were cut back, 0 bases at V and 1 base at J, with 9 bases in the middle. This CDR3 has 15 residues. The germline V gene has CDR1 LNHDA and CDR2 SQIVND (reference sequence). CDR3 loop: CASSIDLARNTEAFF. DNA for the CDR3: TGTGCCAGTAGTATAGATCTGGCCCGGAACACTGAAGCTTTCTTT. Looking up the rest from reference TRBV19 and TRBJ1-1 gives the full variable domain: DGGITQSPKYLFRKEGQNVTLSCEQNLNHDAMYWYRQDPGQGLRLIYYSQIVNDFQKGDIAEGYSVSREKKESFPLTVTSAQKNPTAFYLCASSIDLARNTEAFFGQGTRLTVV.

The V gene is TRBV30, the J gene TRBJ2-5; 11 bases are a match to TRBD2. The CDR3 length is 16 residues. The V segment lost 4 bases and the J segment 5 bases; nucleotides outside the gene matches: 12. Germline CDR1 reads GTSNPN; CDR2 reads SVGIG (reference sequence). In DNA form, the CDR3 reads TGTGCCTGGATCAGGTCTATAGCGGGAGGGCCGGAGACCCAGTACTTC. This encodes CAWIRSIAGGPETQYF.

This clone was counted once. The rearrangement links TRBV13 to TRBJ1-4; TRBD1 is a possible D gene (5 bases). Germline V lookup: CDR1 PRHDT, CDR2 FYEKMQ (reference sequence). Between the trimmed V and J ends, which lost 5 bases and 4 bases, there was a span of 14 bases. The CDR3 consists of 15 residues. This CDR3 reads CASSQQEAGNEKLFF. Here the CDR3 DNA reads TGTGCCAGCAGCCAACAGGAGGCTGGTAATGAAAAACTGTTTTTT.

The rearrangement links TRBV18 to TRBJ2-5, with D possibly being TRBD1 or TRBD2 (5 bases each). The CDR3 extends over 17 amino acids. Trimming left V 1 base short and J 1 base short, with 16 bases between. Per germline, CDR1 KGHSH and CDR2 LQKENI. The CDR3 DNA is TGTGCCAGCTCACCACGGACGGGACGTCCGGGCCAAGAGACCCAGTACTTC. This gives the protein CASSPRTGRPGQETQYF.

The J gene is TRBJ2-7, the V gene TRBV19; D is uncertain. CDR1 and CDR2 from the germline V gene are LNHDA and SQIVND (reference sequence). The CDR3 extends over 14 amino acids. Trimming took 3 bases from V and 2 from J, leaving 11 bases between them. The chain's CDR3 is CASSISPEAYEQYF. DNA of the CDR3: TGTGCCAGTAGTATTTCCCCTGAAGCCTACGAGCAGTACTTC.

This clone was recorded once. This chain joins TRBV6-5 and TRBJ1-3; D unclear. The CDR3 loop spans 13 amino acids. Trimming pared 6 bases from V and 3 bases from J, leaving 9 bases between. CDR1 MNHEY and CDR2 SVGAGI come from the germline V gene. CDR3 loop: CASRQWVGNTIYF. The DNA of the CDR3 is TGTGCCAGCAGGCAGTGGGTTGGAAACACCATATATTTT.

J is TRBJ1-5 and V is TRBV6-1, with D perhaps TRBD1 (5 bases). Per the germline V gene, CDR1 is MNHNS and CDR2 is SASEGT. The CDR3 contains 14 residues. V was pared by 3 bases and J by 6 bases, with 12 bases between. The CDR3 reads CASSDSGGGQPQHF. The DNA for the CDR3 is TGTGCCAGCAGTGATTCGGGCGGGGGTCAGCCCCAGCATTTT.

Comments on this clone: The identical CDR3 is also encoded by other nucleotide sequences in the sample. The rearrangement joins TRBV6-1 to TRBJ1-1; possibly TRBD1 for D (6 bases). Germline V gene sequence: CDR1 MNHNS, CDR2 SASEGT. V was trimmed by 4 bases and J by 2 bases, leaving 11 bases between them. This CDR3 is 14 amino acids long. The CDR3 DNA is TGTGCCAGCAGTGGGAGGGGGGGAAACACTGAAGCTTTCTTT. The encoded protein is CASSGRGGNTEAFF.